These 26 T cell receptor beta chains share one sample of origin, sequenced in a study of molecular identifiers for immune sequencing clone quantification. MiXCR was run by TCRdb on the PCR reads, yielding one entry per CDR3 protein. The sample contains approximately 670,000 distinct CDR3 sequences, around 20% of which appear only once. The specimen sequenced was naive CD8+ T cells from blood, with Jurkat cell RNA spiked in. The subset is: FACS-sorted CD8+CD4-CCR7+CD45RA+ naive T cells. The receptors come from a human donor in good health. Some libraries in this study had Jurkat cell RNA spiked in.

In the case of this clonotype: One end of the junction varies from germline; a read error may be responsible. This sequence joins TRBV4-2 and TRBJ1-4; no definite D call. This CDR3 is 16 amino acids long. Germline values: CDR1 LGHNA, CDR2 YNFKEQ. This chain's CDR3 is CASSQERQATNEKLVF. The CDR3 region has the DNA TGTGCCAGCAGCCAAGAGAGGCAGGCAACTAATGAAAAACTGGTTTTT.

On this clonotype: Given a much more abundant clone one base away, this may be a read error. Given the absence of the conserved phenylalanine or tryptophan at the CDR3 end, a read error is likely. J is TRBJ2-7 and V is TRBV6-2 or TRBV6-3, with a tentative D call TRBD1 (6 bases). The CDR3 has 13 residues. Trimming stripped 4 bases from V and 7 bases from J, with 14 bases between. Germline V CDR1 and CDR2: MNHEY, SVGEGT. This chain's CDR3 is CASSWTESREQYL. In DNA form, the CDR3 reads TGTGCCAGCAGTTGGACAGAATCTAGGGAGCAGTACCTC.

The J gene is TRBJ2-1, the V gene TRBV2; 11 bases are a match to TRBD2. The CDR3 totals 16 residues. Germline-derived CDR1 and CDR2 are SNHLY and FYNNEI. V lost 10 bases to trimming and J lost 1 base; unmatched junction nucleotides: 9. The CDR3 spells CAKPSTSGNSYNEQFF. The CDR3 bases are TGTGCCAAGCCCTCGACTAGCGGGAATTCCTACAATGAGCAGTTCTTC.

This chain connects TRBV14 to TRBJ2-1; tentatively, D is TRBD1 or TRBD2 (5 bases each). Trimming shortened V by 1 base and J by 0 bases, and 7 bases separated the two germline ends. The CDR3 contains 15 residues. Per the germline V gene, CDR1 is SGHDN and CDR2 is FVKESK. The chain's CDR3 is CASSQGGSSYNEQFF. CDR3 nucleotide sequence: TGTGCCAGCAGCCAAGGGGGGAGCTCCTACAATGAGCAGTTCTTC.

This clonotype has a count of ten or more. For the CDR3, the DNA is TGTGCCAGCATCCAATCGACTAGCGGGGTGTATACGCAGTATTTT. It is translated as CASIQSTSGVYTQYF. The chain couples TRBV27 to TRBJ2-3; 11 bases map to TRBD2. The V segment lost 7 bases and the J segment 7 bases; nucleotides outside the gene matches: 10. CDR1 and CDR2 from the germline V gene are MNHEY and SMNVEV (reference sequence). CDR3 length: 15 amino acids.

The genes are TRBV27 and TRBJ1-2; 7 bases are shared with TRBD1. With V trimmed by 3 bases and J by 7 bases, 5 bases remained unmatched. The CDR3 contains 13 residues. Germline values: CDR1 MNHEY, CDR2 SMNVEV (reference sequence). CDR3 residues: CASSLDRRRGYTF. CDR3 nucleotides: TGTGCCAGCAGTTTGGACAGGAGACGTGGCTACACCTTC.

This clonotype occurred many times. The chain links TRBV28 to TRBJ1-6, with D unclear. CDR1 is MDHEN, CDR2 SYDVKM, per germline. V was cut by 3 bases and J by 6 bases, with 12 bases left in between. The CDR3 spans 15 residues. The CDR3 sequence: CASSFLGSTNSPLHF. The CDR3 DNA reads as TGTGCCAGCAGTTTCCTCGGGAGCACTAATTCACCCCTCCACTTT.

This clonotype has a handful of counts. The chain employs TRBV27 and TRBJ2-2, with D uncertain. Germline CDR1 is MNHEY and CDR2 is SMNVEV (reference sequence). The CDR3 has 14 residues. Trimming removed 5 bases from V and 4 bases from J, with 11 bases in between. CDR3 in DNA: TGTGCCAGCAGTGCTGGGTGGGGCACCGGGGAGCTGTTTTTT. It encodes CASSAGWGTGELFF.

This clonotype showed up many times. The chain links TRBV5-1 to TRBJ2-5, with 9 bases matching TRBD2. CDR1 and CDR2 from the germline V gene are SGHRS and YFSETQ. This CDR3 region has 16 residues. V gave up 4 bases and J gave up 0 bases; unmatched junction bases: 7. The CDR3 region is CASSRNSGGYQETQYF. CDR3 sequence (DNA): TGCGCCAGCAGCAGAAATAGCGGGGGTTACCAAGAGACCCAGTACTTC.

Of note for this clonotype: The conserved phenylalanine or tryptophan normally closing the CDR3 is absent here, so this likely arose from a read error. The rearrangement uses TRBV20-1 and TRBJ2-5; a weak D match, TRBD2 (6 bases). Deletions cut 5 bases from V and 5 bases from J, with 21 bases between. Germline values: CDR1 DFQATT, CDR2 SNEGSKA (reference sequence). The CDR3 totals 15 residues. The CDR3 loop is CSAPPHGGLLETQYL. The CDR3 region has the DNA TGCAGTGCTCCCCCTCACGGGGGACTCTTGGAGACCCAGTACCTC.

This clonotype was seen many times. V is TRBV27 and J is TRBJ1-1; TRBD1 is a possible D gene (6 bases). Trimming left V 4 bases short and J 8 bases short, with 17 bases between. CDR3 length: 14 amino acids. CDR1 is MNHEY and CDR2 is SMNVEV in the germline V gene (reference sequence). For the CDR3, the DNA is TGTGCCAGCAGTTCCTGGGGGGCGGGGGTGGAAGCTTTCTTT. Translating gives CASSSWGAGVEAFF.

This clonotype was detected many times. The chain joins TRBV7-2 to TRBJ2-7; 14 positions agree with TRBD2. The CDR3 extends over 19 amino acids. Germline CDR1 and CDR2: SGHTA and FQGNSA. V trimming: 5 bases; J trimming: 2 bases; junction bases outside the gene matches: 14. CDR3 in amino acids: CASSPEGTSGGPNPYEQYF. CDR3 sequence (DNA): TGTGCCAGCAGCCCAGAGGGGACTAGCGGGGGCCCGAACCCCTACGAGCAGTACTTC.

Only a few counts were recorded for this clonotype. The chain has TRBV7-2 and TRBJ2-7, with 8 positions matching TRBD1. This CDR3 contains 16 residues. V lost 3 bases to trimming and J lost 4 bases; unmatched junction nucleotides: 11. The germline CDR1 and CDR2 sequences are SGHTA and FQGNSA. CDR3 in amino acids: CASSFESHRGSYEQYF. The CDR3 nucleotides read TGTGCCAGCAGCTTCGAGTCGCACAGGGGGTCTTACGAGCAGTACTTC.

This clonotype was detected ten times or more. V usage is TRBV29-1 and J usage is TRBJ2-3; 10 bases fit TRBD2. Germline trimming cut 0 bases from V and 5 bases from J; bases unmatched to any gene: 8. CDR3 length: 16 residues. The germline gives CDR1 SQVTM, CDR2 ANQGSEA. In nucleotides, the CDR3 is TGCAGCGTTGAAGAGTGGCTAGCGGGGGAGGGAGATACGCAGTATTTT. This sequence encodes CSVEEWLAGEGDTQYF.

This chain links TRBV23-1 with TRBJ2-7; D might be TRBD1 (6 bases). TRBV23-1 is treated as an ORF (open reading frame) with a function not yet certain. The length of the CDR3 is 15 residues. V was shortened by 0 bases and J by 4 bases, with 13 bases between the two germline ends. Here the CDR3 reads CASSQSATGRYEQYF. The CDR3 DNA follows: TGCGCCAGCAGTCAATCGGCAACAGGGAGATACGAGCAGTACTTC.

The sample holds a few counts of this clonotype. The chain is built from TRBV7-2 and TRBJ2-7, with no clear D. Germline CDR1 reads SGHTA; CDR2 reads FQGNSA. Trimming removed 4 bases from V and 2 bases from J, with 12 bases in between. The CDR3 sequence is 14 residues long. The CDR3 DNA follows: TGTGCCAGCAGCTCGCCCGGTAGCACCTACGAGCAGTACTTC. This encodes CASSSPGSTYEQYF.

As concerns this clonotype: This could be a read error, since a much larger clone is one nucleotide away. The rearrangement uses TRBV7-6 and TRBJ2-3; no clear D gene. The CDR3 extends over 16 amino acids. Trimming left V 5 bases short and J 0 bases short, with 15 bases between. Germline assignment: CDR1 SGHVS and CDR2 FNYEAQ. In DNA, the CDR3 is TGTGCCAGCAGCCCCTGGGCCTTTGCTAGCACAGATACGCAGTATTTT. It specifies CASSPWAFASTDTQYF.

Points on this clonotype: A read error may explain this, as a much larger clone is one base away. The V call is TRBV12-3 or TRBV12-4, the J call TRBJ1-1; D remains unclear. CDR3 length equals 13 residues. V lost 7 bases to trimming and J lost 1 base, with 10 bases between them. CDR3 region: CASNGRRNTEAFF. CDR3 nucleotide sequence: TGTGCCAGCAACGGACGGAGGAACACTGAAGCTTTCTTT.

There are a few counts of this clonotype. As DNA, the CDR3 is TGTGCCAGCAGCCAAGATTTTGGGCAGGGCGATGCCTCAGCGTGGGCTTTCTTT. Amino acids: CASSQDFGQGDASAWAFF. This chain uses TRBV3-1 with TRBJ1-1, with a possible D match to TRBD1 (5 bases). CDR1 and CDR2 (germline): LGHDT, YNNKEL (reference sequence). V was clipped by 0 bases and J by 11 bases, with 28 bases between them. The CDR3 is made up of 18 amino acids.

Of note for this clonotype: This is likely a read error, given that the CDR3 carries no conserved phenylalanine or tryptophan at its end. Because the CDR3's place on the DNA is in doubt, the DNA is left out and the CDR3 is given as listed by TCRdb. The CDR3 is CASRTRDNVYI. The chain links TRBV27 to TRBJ2-7; TRBD1, the table's D call, was not compared with the DNA. Germline-derived CDR1 and CDR2 are MNHEY and SMNVEV (reference sequence). Ends included, the CDR3 has 11 residues.

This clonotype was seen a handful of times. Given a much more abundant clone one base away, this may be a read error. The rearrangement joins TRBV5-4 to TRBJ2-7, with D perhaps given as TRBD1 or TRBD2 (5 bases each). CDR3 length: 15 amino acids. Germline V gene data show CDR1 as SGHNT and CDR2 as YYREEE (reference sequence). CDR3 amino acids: CAGSLGAGPSYEQYF. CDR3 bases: TGTGCCGGCAGCCTCGGGGCGGGCCCCTCCTACGAGCAGTACTTC.

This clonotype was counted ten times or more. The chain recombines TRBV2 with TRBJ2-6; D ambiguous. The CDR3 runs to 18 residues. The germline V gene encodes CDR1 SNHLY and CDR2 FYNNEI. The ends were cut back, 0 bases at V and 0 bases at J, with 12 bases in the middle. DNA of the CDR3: TGTGCCAGCAGTGAAGCTAGGGTGACCGCCTCTGGGGCCAACGTCCTGACTTTC. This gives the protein CASSEARVTASGANVLTF.

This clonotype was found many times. In DNA form, the CDR3 reads TGTGCCAGCAGCCAAGTTCCCTACGGTACTGAAGCTTTCTTT. Its protein is CASSQVPYGTEAFF. The rearrangement uses TRBV3-1 and TRBJ1-1; D is ambiguous. Trimming shortened V by 1 base and J by 5 bases, and 11 bases separated the two germline ends. Germline V CDR1 and CDR2: LGHDT, YNNKEL (reference sequence). The CDR3 is 14 amino acids.

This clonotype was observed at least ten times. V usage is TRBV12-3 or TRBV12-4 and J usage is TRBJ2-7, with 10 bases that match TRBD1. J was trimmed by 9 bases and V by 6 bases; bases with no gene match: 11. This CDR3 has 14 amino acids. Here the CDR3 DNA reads TGTGCCAGCAGCGCCGGGACAGGGGCCCAAGGGCAGTACTTC. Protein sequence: CASSAGTGAQGQYF.

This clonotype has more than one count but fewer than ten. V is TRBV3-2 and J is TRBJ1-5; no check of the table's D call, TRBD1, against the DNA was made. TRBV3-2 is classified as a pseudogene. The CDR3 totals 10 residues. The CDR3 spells CASGGSSQHF. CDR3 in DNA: TGTGCCAGCGGGGGTTCGTCCCAGCATTTT.

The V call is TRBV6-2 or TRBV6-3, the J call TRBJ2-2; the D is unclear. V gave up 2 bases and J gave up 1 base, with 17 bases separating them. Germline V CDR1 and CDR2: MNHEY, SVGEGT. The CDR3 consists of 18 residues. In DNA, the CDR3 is TGTGCCAGCAGTTACCCACTCCGGTATGGGGTGAACACCGGGGAGCTGTTTTTT. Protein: CASSYPLRYGVNTGELFF.